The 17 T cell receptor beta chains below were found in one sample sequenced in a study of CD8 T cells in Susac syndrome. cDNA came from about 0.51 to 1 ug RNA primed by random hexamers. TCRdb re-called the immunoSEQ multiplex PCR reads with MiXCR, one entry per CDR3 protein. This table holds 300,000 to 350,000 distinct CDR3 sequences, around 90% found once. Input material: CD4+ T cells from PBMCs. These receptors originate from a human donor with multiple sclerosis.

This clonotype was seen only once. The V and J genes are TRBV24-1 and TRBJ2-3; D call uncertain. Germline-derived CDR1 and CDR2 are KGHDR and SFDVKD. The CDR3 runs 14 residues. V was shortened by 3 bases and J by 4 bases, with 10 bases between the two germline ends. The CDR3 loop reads CATSDTGPSDTQYF. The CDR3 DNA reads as TGTGCCACCAGTGATACCGGGCCTTCAGATACGCAGTATTTT.

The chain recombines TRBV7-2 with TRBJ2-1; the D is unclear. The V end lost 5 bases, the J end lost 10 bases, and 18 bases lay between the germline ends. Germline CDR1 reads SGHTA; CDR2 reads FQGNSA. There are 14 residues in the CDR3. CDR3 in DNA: TGTGCCAGCAGCCCCCACCCCCTACCGTACGAGCAGTTCTTC. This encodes CASSPHPLPYEQFF.

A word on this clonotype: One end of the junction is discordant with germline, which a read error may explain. CDR3 protein: CASSLEWTRGETQYF. CDR3 in DNA: TGCGCCAGCAGTTTGGAGTGGACTAGAGGCGAGACCCAGTACTTC. This chain uses TRBV5-1 with TRBJ2-5; the match to TRBD2 covers 7 bases. Germline assignment: CDR1 SGHRS and CDR2 YFSETQ. The CDR3 contains 15 residues.

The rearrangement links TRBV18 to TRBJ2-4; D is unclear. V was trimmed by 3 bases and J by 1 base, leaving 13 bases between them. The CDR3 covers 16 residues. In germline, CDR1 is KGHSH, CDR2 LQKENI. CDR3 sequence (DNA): TGTGCCAGCTCACCGAGGCCGCTGACGGCCAAAAACATTCAGTACTTC. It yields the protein CASSPRPLTAKNIQYF.

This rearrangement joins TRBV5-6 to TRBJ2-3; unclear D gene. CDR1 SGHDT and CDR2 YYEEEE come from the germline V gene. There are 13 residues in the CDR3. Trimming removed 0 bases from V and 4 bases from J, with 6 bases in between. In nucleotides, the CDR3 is TGTGCCAGCAGCTTGGGGTGGGCAGATACGCAGTATTTT. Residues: CASSLGWADTQYF. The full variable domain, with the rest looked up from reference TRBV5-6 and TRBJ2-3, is DAGVTQSPTHLIKTRGQQVTLRCSPKSGHDTVSWYQQALGQGPQFIFQYYEEEERQRGNFPDRFSGHQFPNYSSELNVNALLLGDSALYLCASSLGWADTQYFGPGTRLTVL.

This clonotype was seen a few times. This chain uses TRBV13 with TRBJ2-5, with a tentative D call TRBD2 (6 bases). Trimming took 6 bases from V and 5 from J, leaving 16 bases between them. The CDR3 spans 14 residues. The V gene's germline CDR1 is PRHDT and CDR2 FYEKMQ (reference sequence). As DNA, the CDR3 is TGTGCCAGCAGTTTTAGGGAGGCAGGGGAGACCCAGTACTTC. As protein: CASSFREAGETQYF. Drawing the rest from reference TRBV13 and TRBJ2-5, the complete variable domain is AAGVIQSPRHLIKEKRETATLKCYPIPRHDTVYWYQQGPGQDPQFLISFYEKMQSDKGSIPDRFSAQQFSDYHSELNMSSLELGDSALYFCASSFREAGETQYFGPGTRLLVL.

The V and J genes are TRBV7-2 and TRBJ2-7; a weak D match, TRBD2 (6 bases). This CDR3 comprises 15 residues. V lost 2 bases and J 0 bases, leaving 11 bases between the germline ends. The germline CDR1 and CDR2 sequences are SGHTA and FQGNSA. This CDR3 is CASSLRDSSSYEQYF. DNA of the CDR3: TGTGCCAGCAGCTTAAGGGACTCCAGCTCCTACGAGCAGTACTTC.

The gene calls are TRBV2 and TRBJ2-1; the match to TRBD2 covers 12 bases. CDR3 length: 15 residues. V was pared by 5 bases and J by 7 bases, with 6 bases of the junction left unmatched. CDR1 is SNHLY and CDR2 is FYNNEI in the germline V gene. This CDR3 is CASSPRTSGTNEQFF. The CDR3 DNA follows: TGTGCCAGCAGTCCCCGGACTAGCGGGACAAATGAGCAGTTCTTC. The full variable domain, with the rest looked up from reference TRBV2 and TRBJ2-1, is EPEVTQTPSHQVTQMGQEVILRCVPISNHLYFYWYRQILGQKVEFLVSFYNNEISEKSEIFDDQFSVERPDGSNFTLKIRSTKLEDSAMYFCASSPRTSGTNEQFFGPGTRLTVL.

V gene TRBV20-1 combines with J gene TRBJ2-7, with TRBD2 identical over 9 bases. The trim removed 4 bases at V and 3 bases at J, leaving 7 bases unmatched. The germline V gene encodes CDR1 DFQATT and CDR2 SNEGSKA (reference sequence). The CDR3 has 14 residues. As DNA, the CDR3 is TGCAGTGCTACCCGGACTAGCGTGTACTACGAGCAGTACTTC. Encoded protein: CSATRTSVYYEQYF.

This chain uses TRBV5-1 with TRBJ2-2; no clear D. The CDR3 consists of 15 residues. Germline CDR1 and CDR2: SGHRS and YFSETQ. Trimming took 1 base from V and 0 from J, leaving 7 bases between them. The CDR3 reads CASSLKNSNTGELFF. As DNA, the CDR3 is TGCGCCAGCAGCTTGAAGAATTCGAACACCGGGGAGCTGTTTTTT.

CDR3 residues: CASSPLFSGSYNTGELFF. CDR3 nucleotide sequence: TGTGCCAGCTCACCACTTTTCTCAGGGTCGTATAACACCGGGGAGCTGTTTTTT. The chain links TRBV18 to TRBJ2-2, with D possibly matching TRBD1 (5 bases). CDR1 KGHSH and CDR2 LQKENI come from the germline V gene. The germline V and J ends were trimmed by 1 base and 2 bases, with 17 bases remaining between them. The CDR3 runs to 18 residues.

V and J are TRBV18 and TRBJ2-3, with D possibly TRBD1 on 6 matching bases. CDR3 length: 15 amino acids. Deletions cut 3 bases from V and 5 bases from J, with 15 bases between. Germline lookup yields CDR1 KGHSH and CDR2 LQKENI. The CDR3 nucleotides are TGTGCCAGCTCACCGACGACTGTAGGGGGAGATACGCAGTATTTT. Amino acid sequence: CASSPTTVGGDTQYF.

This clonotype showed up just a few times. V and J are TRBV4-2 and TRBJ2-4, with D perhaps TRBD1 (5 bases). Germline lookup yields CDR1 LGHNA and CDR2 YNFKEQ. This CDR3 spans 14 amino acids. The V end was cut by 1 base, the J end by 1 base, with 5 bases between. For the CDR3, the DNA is TGTGCCAGCAGCCAAGCAGGGGCCAAAAACATTCAGTACTTC. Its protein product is CASSQAGAKNIQYF.

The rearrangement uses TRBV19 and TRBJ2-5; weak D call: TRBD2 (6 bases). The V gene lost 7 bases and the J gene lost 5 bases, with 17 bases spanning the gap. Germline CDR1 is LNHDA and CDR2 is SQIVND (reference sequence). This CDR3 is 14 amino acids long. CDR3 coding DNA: TGTGCCAGTAAGGTGGTAGGCGGGGCGGAGACCCAGTACTTC. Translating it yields CASKVVGGAETQYF. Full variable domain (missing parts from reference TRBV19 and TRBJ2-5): DGGITQSPKYLFRKEGQNVTLSCEQNLNHDAMYWYRQDPGQGLRLIYYSQIVNDFQKGDIAEGYSVSREKKESFPLTVTSAQKNPTAFYLCASKVVGGAETQYFGPGTRLLVL.

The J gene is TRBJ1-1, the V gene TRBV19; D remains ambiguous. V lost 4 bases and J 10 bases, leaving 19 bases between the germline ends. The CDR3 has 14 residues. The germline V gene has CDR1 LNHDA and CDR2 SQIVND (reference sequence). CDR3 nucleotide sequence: TGTGCCAGTAGTAAGAGCGGAGTTCCAGTTGGAGCTTTCTTT. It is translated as CASSKSGVPVGAFF.

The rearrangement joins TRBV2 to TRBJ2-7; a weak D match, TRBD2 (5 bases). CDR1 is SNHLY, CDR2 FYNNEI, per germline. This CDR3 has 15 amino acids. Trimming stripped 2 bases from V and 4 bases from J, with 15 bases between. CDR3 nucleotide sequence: TGTGCCAGCAGTGAACTGGGTTTGGGCGGGTACGAGCAGTACTTC. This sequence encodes CASSELGLGGYEQYF. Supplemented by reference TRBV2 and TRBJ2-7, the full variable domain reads EPEVTQTPSHQVTQMGQEVILRCVPISNHLYFYWYRQILGQKVEFLVSFYNNEISEKSEIFDDQFSVERPDGSNFTLKIRSTKLEDSAMYFCASSELGLGGYEQYFGPGTRLTVT.

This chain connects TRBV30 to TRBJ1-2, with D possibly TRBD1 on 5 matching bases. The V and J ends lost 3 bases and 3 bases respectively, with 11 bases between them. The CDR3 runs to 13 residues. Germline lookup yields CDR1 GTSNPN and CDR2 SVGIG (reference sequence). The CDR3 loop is CAWRGDWDYGYTF. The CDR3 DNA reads TGTGCCTGGAGAGGGGACTGGGACTATGGCTACACCTTC.